The source of this T cell receptor (beta chain) is a study of blood T cell repertoires in COVID-19. In the study overall: The study drew acute and convalescent COVID-19 samples from the United States, Italy and Spain. From T cells, B-cell-depleted T cells, or PBMCs came the material, which was cDNA or gDNA.

The V and J ends lost 0 bases and 2 bases respectively, with 6 bases between them. The CDR3 is 14 residues long. Germline-derived CDR1 and CDR2 are SGHNT and YENEEA. Authors' methods: It was from reference gene primer amplification that nucleated cell counts were estimated. Libraries were prepared by immunoSEQ multiplex PCR; TCRdb keeps only in-frame clonotypes and omits some of them. The V and J calls and clone size are taken from that table; D and trimming were inferred from the DNA. The sample holds around 140,000 clones; 70% to 90% are singletons and the top ten take 10%. This clonotype originated in a man aged 50 or older with acute or convalescent COVID-19. This chain connects TRBV11-3 to TRBJ2-3; possible D gene TRBD1, 5 bases. The source material was peripheral blood. For the CDR3, the DNA is TGTGCCAGCAGCTTAGACAGGGACACAGATACGCAGTATTTT. Translating it yields CASSLDRDTDTQYF.